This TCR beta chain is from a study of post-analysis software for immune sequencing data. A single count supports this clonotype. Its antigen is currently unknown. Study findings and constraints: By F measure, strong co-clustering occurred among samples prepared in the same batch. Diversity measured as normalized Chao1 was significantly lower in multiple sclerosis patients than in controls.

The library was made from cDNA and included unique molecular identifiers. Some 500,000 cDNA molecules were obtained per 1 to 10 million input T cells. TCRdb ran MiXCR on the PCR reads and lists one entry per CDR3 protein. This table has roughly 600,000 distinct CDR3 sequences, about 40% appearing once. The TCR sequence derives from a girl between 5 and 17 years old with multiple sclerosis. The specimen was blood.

The DNA of the CDR3 is TGCAGCGTTGAAGAAGGGGGTTCGGGGCCGACCGAGCAGTACTTC. This codes for CSVEEGGSGPTEQYF. The J gene is TRBJ2-5, the V gene TRBV29-1, with D perhaps TRBD1 (6 bases). The assigned J gene may be wrong: the sequence end matches TRBJ2-7 better. Germline loops: CDR1 SQVTM, CDR2 ANQGSEA. The CDR3 length is 15 residues.